This T cell receptor (beta chain) appears in the sequencing data of a study of cytomegalovirus exposure and HLA in healthy donors. The study's findings and limits: A missense variant in DCLRE1C was later tied to TCR beta V- and J-gene trimming. From TCR beta sequences, most subjects' HLA-A and HLA-B alleles were reportedly predicted accurately. Exclusion applied to some V segments, including TRBV6-2 and TRBV6-3, as they were indistinguishable.

The germline V gene encodes CDR1 LGHNA and CDR2 YNFKEQ. V dropped 3 bases and J dropped 7 bases, with 13 bases sitting between them. There are 13 residues in the CDR3. Amplification used 60 Vbeta primers and 13 Jbeta primers. The method was immunoSEQ multiplex PCR; TCRdb's version includes in-frame clones alone and lacks a portion of them. Of 120,000 or so clones listed, 15% are singletons. There are a few counts of this clone. What it binds is not known. This cohort consisted of healthy bone marrow donors. Sequences were obtained from PBMCs. The chain recombines TRBV4-2 with TRBJ2-7; D not resolved. The clonotype comes from a woman younger than 30 in good health and CMV-seronegative. CDR3 residues: CASSHLSTREQYF. In nucleotides, the CDR3 is TGTGCCAGCAGCCACCTCTCCACCCGGGAGCAGTACTTC.